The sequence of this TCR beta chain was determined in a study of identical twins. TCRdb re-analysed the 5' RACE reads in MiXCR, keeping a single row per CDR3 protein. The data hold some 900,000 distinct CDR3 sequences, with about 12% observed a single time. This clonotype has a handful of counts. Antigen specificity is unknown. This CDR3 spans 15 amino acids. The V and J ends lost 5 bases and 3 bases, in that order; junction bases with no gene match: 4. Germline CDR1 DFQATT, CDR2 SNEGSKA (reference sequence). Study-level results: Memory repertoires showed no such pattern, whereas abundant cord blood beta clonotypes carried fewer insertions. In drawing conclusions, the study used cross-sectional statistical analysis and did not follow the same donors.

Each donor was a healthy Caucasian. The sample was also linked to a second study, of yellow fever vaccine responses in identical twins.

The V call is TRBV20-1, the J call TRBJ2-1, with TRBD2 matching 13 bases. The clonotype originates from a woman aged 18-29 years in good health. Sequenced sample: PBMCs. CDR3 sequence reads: CSADGTSGDYNEQFF. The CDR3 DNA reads TGCAGTGCTGATGGGACTAGCGGGGACTACAATGAGCAGTTCTTC.